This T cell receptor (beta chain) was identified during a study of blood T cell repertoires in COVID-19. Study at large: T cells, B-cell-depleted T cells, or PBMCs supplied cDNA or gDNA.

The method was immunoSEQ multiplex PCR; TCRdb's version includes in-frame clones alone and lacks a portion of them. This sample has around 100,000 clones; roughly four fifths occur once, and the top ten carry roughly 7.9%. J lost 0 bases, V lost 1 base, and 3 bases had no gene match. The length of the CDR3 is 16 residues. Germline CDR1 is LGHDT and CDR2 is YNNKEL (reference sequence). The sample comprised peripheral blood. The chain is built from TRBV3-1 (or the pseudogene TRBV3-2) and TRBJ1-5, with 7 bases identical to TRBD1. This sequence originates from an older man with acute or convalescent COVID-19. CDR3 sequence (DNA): TGTGCCAGCAGCCAAGCAGGGGGTTTTAGCAATCAGCCCCAGCATTTT. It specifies CASSQAGGFSNQPQHF.